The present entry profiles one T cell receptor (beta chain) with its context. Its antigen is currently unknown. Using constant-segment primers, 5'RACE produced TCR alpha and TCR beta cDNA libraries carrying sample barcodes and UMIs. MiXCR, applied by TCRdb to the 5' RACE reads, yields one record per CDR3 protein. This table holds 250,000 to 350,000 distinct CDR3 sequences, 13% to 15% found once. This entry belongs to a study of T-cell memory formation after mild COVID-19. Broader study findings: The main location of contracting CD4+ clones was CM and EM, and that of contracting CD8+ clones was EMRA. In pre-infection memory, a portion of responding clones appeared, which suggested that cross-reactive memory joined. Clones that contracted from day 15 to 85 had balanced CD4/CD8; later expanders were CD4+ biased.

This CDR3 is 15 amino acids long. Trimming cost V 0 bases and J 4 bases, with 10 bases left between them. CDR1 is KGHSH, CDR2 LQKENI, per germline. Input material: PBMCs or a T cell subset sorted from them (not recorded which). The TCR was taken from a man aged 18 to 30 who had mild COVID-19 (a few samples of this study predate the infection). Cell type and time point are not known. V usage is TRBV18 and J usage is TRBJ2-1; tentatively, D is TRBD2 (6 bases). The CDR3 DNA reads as TGTGCCAGCTCACCACCGGGACTTAGTTACAATGAGCAGTTCTTC. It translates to CASSPPGLSYNEQFF.